This is a list of T cell receptor beta chains from one sample in a study of T-cell memory formation after mild COVID-19. TCRdb re-derived calls from the 5' RACE reads in MiXCR, one entry per CDR3 protein. The table lists approximately 210,000 distinct CDR3 sequences, about a sixth of them singletons, with roughly 2.4% in the top ten. The specimen was PBMCs or a T cell subset sorted from them (not recorded which). Every receptor here comes from an adult woman who had mild COVID-19 (a few samples of this study predate the infection). Cell type and time point are not known. Each CDR3 is given with its conserved first and last residue.

v_gene	j_gene	CDR3aa
TRBV5-1	TRBJ2-2	CASSLSGRNTGELFF
TRBV7-3	TRBJ2-3	CASSPTISSGGDDTQYF
TRBV29-1	TRBJ2-1	CSVNGVASGGSSYNEQFF
TRBV24-1	TRBJ2-1	CATSDHSGRGGEQFF
TRBV12-3/TRBV12-4	TRBJ1-5	CASSGQFSNQPQHF
TRBV7-2	TRBJ1-2	CASSPDRGGANYGYTF
TRBV3-1	TRBJ2-5	CASSPTDEETQYF
TRBV5-1	TRBJ2-2	CASSLGGYSAGELFF
TRBV6-1	TRBJ1-1	CASSLQDRTEAFF
TRBV7-2	TRBJ1-1	CASSLKRAASGAFF
TRBV20-1	TRBJ2-3	CSARVPSASDTQYF
TRBV20-1	TRBJ1-1	CSARTGGLTEAFF
TRBV4-2	TRBJ2-5	CASSQGGGSETQYF
TRBV11-3	TRBJ2-1	CASSSVSNEQFF
TRBV20-1	TRBJ2-2	CSARDPSVGTGELFF
TRBV6-6	TRBJ2-7	CASSPRTESSYEQYF
TRBV11-2	TRBJ2-3	CASSPSMAQYF
TRBV18	TRBJ2-2	CASSPRQRDTGELFF
TRBV3-1	TRBJ2-2	CASSQPGLATGELFF
TRBV4-1	TRBJ2-3	CASSQGGVTDTQYF
TRBV19	TRBJ1-5	CAREKNQPQHF
TRBV11-2	TRBJ2-3	CASSLGLGGRDTQYF
TRBV3-1	TRBJ2-1	CASSQGTGGRQQFF
TRBV7-3	TRBJ2-1	CASSLGLANVNEQFF
TRBV7-9	TRBJ2-3	CASSLRTSGEVTQYF
TRBV12-3/TRBV12-4	TRBJ1-5	CASSLVGRAQPQHF
TRBV5-5	TRBJ2-5	CASRPTGTSSETQYF
TRBV19	TRBJ2-7	CASSLSGGYEQYF
TRBV7-8	TRBJ2-2	CASSFQSTGTGELFF
TRBV5-4	TRBJ2-7	CASSLSSYLGYEQYF
TRBV6-1	TRBJ1-5	CASSGLTDSNQPQHF
TRBV18	TRBJ1-1	CASSASGGDTEAFF
TRBV6-5	TRBJ2-5	CASSYEYRDRGEETQYF
TRBV7-8	TRBJ2-7	CASSLERSYEQYF
TRBV12-3/TRBV12-4	TRBJ2-7	CASSPGLAGAGYEQYF
TRBV25-1	TRBJ2-5	CALWDRRTLETQYF